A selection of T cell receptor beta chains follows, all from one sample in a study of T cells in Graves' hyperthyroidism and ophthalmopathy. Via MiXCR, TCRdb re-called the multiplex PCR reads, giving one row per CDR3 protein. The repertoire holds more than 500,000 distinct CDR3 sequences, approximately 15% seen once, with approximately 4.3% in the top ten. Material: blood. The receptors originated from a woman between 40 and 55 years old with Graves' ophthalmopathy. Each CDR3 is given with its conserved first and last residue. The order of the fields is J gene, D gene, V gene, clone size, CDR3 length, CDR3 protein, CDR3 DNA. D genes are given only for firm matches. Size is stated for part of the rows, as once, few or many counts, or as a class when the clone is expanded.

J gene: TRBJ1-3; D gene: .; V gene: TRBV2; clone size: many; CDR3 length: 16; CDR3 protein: CASRSGNEGLRNTIYF; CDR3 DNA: TGTGCCAGCAGATCAGGGAATGAGGGACTAAGAAACACCATATATTTT
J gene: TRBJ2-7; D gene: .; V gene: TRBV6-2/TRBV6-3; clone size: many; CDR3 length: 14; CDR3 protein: CASSSDRFSNEQYF; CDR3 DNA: TGTGCCAGCAGCTCTGACAGGTTCTCCAACGAGCAGTACTTC
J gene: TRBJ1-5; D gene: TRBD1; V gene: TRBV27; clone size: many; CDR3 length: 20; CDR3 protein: CASSSKPGTGAQYSNQPQHF; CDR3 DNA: TGTGCCAGCAGTTCAAAACCCGGGACAGGGGCCCAATATAGCAATCAGCCCCAGCATTTT
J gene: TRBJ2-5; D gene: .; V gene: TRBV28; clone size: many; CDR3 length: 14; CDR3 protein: CASSLWTEQETQYF; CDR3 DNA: TGTGCCAGCAGCTTATGGACAGAACAAGAGACCCAGTACTTC
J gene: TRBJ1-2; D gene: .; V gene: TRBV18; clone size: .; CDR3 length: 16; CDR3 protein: CASSPLSSTANYGYTF; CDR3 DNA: TGTGCCAGCTCACCACTTAGTTCTACGGCGAACTATGGCTACACCTTC
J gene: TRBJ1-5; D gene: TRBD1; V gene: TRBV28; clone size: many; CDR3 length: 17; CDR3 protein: CASSSSGQVYLNQPQHF; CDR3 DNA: TGTGCCAGCAGTTCCTCGGGACAGGTCTACCTCAATCAGCCCCAGCATTTT
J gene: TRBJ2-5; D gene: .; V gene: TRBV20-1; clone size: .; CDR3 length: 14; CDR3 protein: CSARALFGQETQYF; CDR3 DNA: TGCAGTGCCAGAGCACTTTTCGGGCAAGAGACCCAGTACTTC
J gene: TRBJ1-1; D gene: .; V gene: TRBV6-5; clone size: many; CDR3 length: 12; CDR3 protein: CASSSPTGKAFF; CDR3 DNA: TGTGCCAGCAGTTCCCCAACGGGTAAAGCTTTCTTT
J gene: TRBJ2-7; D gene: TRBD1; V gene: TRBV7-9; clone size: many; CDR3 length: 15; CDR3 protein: CASSQTGAEVGEQYF; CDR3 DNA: TGTGCCAGCAGCCAGACAGGGGCGGAGGTGGGCGAGCAGTACTTC
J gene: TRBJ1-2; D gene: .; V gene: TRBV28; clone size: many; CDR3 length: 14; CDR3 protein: CASSLPAYHFGYTF; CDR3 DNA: TGTGCCAGCAGTTTACCCGCATACCATTTCGGCTACACCTTC
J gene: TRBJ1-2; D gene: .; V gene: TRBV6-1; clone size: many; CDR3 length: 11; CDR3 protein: CATREEYGYTF; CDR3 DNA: TGTGCCACAAGGGAGGAGTATGGCTACACCTTC
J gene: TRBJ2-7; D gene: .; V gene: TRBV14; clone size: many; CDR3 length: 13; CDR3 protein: CASSQRGAYEQYF; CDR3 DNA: TGTGCCAGCAGCCAACGGGGTGCCTACGAGCAGTACTTC
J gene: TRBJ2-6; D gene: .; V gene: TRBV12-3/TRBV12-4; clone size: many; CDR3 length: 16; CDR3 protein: CASSVDRLSGANVLTF; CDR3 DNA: TGTGCCAGCAGTGTCGACAGGTTGTCTGGGGCCAACGTCCTGACTTTC
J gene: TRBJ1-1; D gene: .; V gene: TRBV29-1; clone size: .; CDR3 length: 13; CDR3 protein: CSVDGPKRTEAFF; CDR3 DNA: TGCAGCGTTGATGGTCCAAAGAGAACTGAAGCTTTCTTT
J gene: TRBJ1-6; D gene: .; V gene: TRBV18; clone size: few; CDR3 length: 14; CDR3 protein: CASSQGEGNSPLHF; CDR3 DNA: TGTGCCAGCTCACAAGGGGAGGGTAATTCACCCCTCCACTTT
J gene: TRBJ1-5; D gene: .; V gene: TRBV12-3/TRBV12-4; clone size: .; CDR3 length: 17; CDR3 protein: CASSNGQFLYSNQPQHF; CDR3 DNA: TGTGCCAGCAGTAACGGACAGTTTCTATATAGCAATCAGCCCCAGCATTTT
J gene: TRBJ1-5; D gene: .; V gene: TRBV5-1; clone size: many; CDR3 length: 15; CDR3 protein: CASSLEGTSNQPQHF; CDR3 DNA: TGCGCCAGCAGCTTGGAGGGGACTAGCAATCAGCCCCAGCATTTT
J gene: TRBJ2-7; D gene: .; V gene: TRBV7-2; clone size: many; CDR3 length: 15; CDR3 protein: CASSFFGDGLREQYF; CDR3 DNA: TGTGCCAGCAGCTTTTTCGGGGACGGCCTACGCGAGCAGTACTTC
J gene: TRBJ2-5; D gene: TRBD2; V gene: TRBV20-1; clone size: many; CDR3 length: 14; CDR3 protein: CSARASGIWETQYF; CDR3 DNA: TGCAGTGCTAGAGCAAGCGGGATCTGGGAGACCCAGTACTTC
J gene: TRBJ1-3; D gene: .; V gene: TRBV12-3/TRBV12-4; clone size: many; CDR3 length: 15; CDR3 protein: CASSYGVLIGNTIYF; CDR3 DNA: TGTGCCAGCAGTTATGGGGTTTTAATCGGAAACACCATATATTTT
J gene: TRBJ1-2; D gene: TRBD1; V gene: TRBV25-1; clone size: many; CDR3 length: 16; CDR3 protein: CASSEPGTGPRDGYTF; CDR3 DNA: TGTGCCAGCAGTGAACCAGGGACAGGGCCTAGGGATGGCTACACCTTC
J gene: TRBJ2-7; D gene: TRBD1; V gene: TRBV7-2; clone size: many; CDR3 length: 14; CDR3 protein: CASSLLGQGREQYF; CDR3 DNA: TGTGCCAGCAGCTTGCTCGGACAGGGACGCGAGCAGTACTTC
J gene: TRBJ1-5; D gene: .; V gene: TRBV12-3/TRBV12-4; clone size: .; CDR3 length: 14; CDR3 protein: CASSLFRGDSPRHF; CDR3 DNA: TGTGCCAGCAGTTTATTCAGGGGCGATTCGCCCCGGCATTTT
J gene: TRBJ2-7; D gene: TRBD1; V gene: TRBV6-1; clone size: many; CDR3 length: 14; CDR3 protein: CASSANRGPYEQYF; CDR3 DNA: TGTGCCAGCAGTGCGAACAGGGGGCCCTACGAGCAGTACTTC
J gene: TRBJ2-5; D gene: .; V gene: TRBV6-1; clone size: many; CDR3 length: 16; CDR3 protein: CASRERAGLYQETQYF; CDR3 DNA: TGTGCCAGCAGAGAAAGGGCGGGATTGTACCAAGAGACCCAGTACTTC
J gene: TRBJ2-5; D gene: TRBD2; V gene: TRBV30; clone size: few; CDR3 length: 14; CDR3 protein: CAWRKRGTQETQYF; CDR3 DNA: TGTGCCTGGAGAAAGCGGGGGACTCAAGAGACCCAGTACTTC